Shown below are 5 T cell receptor beta chains from a single sample sequenced in a study of regulatory T cells in long-lasting Graves disease. Sample time point: newly diagnosed GD, antithyroid drugs for less than 3 months. Generation of the TCR library employed RNA extracted from PBMCs. With iRepertoire HTBI primers and Arm-PCR of CDR3 regions, TCR beta libraries were built. MiXCR was run by TCRdb on the multiplex PCR reads, yielding one entry per CDR3 protein. The sample records 400,000 to 500,000 distinct CDR3 sequences, roughly 15% being singletons. Another study also made use of these data, one on T cells in Graves' hyperthyroidism and ophthalmopathy.

The material sequenced was peripheral blood mononuclear cells (PBMCs), taken at new diagnosis, from a patient treated with antithyroid drugs. All receptors derive from a woman younger than 30 with Graves disease.

The sample holds many counts of this clonotype. The chain links TRBV28 to TRBJ2-7; D is unclear. The CDR3 extends over 12 amino acids. Germline V gives CDR1 MDHEN, CDR2 SYDVKM. V lost 4 bases to trimming and J lost 3 bases, with 7 bases between them. In nucleotides, the CDR3 is TGTGCCAGCAGTTCGGACGGCTACGAGCAGTACTTC. The encoded protein is CASSSDGYEQYF.

This clonotype occurred a few times. The chain carries TRBV9 and TRBJ1-1; 10 positions agree with TRBD1. The V and J ends lost 0 bases and 7 bases, in that order; junction bases with no gene match: 6. Germline V gene lookup returns CDR1 SGDLS and CDR2 YYNGEE. The CDR3 is 15 amino acids. CDR3 sequence (DNA): TGTGCCAGCAGCGTAGCCCGGGACAGGGGAGATGAAGCTTTCTTT. The encoded protein is CASSVARDRGDEAFF.

The sample holds many counts of this clonotype. The chain links TRBV4-1 to TRBJ2-1; 14 bases map to TRBD2. Germline CDR1 MGHRA, CDR2 YSYEKL. Germline trimming cut 3 bases from V and 8 bases from J; bases unmatched to any gene: 6. The length of the CDR3 is 16 residues. The CDR3 reads CASSHAGTSGSYEQFF. The CDR3 DNA reads TGCGCCAGCAGCCACGCTGGGACTAGCGGGAGCTATGAGCAGTTCTTC.

This clonotype has a single count. A read error may explain this, as a much larger clone is one base away. V usage is TRBV20-1 and J usage is TRBJ2-4; no clear D. CDR3 length: 12 residues. Germline assignment: CDR1 DFQATT and CDR2 SNEGSKA (reference sequence). V shed 0 bases and J shed 9 bases, with 9 bases lying between them. This CDR3 is CSAREQRSIQYF. As DNA, the CDR3 is TGCAGTGCTAGAGAGCAGAGAAGCATTCAGTACTTC.

This clonotype was seen at least ten times. V and J are TRBV20-1 and TRBJ2-7; tentative D call: TRBD2 (7 bases). This CDR3 has 15 residues. Germline loops: CDR1 DFQATT, CDR2 SNEGSKA (reference sequence). V was pared by 0 bases and J by 1 base, with 13 bases between. The CDR3 DNA sequence: TGCAGTGCTAGAGAAGGGGGAGGGAGGTCCTACGAGCAGTACTTC. This gives the protein CSAREGGGRSYEQYF.